This TCR beta chain is from a study of blood T cell repertoires in COVID-19. The repertoire was sequenced with immunoSEQ multiplex PCR; TCRdb's copy has only in-frame clones and lacks some. This table has about 90,000 clones, approximately 75% appearing once. From germline, CDR1 is KGHSH and CDR2 LQKENI. This CDR3 has 15 residues. With 3 bases removed from V and 0 bases from J, the gap between germline ends came to 8 bases. This sequence was found in a human donor in a cohort sampled during active COVID-19. The rearrangement uses TRBV18 and TRBJ2-2; a weak D match, TRBD1 (5 bases). The sequenced sample consisted of peripheral blood. The CDR3 bases are TGTGCCAGCTCACCGGGGCAGTCGAACACCGGGGAGCTGTTTTTT. The encoded protein is CASSPGQSNTGELFF. Using reference TRBV18 and TRBJ2-2 for the parts outside the CDR3, the full variable domain is NAGVMQNPRHLVRRRGQEARLRCSPMKGHSHVYWYRQLPEEGLKFMVYLQKENIIDESGMPKERFSAEFPKEGPSILRIQQVVRGDSAAYFCASSPGQSNTGELFFGEGSRLTVL.